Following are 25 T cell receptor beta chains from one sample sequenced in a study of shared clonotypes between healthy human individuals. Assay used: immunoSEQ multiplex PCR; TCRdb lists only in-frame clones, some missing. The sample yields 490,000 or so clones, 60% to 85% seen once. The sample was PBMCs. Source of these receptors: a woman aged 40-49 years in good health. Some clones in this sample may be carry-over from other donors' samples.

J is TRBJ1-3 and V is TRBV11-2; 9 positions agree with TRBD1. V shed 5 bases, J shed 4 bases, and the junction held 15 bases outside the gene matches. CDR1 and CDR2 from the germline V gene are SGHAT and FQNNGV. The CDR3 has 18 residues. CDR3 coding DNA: TGTGCCAGCAGCCACCCAGCCGGGACAGGGTCGGAAGGAAACACCATATATTTT. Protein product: CASSHPAGTGSEGNTIYF.

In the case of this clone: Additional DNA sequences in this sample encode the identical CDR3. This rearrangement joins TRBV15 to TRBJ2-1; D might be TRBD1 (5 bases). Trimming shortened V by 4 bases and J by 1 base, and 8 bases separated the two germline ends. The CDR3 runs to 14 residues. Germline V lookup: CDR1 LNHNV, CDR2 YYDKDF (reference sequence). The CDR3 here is CATSTRDSYNEQFF. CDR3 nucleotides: TGTGCCACCAGCACCAGGGATTCCTACAATGAGCAGTTCTTC.

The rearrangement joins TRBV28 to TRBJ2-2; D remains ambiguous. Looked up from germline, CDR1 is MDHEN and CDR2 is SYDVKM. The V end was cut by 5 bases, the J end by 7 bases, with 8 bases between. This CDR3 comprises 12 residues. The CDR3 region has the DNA TGTGCCAGCAGTCCCCAAATCGGGGAGCTGTTTTTT. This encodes CASSPQIGELFF.

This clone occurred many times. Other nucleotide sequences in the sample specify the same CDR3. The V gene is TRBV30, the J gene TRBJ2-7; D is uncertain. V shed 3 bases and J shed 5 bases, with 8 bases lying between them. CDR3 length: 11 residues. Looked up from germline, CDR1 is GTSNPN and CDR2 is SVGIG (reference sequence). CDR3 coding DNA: TGTGCCTGGAGACGCGGCCACGAGCAGTACTTC. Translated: CAWRRGHEQYF.

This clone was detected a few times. The CDR3 is CASSEETRNTIYF. CDR3 coding DNA: TGTGCCAGCAGTGAAGAGACCCGAAACACCATATATTTT. The chain is built from TRBV2 and TRBJ1-3; D is uncertain. Germline lookup yields CDR1 SNHLY and CDR2 FYNNEI. V was pared by 1 base and J by 5 bases, with 6 bases between. The CDR3 covers 13 residues.

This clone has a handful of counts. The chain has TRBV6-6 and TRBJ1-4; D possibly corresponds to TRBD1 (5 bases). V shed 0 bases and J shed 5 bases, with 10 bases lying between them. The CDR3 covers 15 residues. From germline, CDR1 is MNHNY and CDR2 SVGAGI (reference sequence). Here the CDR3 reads CASSYSDTINEKLFF. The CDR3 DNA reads TGTGCCAGCAGTTACTCGGACACGATAAATGAAAAACTGTTTTTT.

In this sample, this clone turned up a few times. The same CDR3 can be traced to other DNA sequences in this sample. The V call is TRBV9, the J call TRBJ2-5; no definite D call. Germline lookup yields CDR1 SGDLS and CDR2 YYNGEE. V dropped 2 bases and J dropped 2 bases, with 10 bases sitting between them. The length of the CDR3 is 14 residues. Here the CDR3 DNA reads TGTGCCAGCAGCGTCTCCGGTCCGCAAGAGACCCAGTACTTC. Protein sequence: CASSVSGPQETQYF.

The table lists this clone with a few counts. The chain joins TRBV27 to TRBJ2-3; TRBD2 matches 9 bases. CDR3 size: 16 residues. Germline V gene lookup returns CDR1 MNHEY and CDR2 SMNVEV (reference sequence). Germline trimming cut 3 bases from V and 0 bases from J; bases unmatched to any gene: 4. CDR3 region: CASSFLAGSSTDTQYF. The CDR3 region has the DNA TGTGCCAGCAGTTTCCTAGCGGGATCTAGCACAGATACGCAGTATTTT.

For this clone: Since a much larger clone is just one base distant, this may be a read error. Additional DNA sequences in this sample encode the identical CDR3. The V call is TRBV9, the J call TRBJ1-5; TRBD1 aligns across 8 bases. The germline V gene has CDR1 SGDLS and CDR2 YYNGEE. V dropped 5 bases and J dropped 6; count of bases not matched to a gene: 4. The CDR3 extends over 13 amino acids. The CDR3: CASSDTGGQPQHF. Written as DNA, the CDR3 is TGTGCCAGCAGTGACACAGGGGGTCAGCCCCAGCATTTT.

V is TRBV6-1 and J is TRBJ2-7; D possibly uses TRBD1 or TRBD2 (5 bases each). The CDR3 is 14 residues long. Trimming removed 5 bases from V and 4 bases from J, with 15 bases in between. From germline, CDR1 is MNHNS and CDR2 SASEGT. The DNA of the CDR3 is TGTGCCAGCAGTTTAGGGACGGATGCGTACGAGCAGTACTTC. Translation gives CASSLGTDAYEQYF.

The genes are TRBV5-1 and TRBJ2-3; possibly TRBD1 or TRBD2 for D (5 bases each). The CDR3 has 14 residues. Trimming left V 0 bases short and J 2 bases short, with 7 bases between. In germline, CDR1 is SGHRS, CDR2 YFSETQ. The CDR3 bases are TGCGCCAGCAGCTTGGGGGACCACACAGATACGCAGTATTTT. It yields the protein CASSLGDHTDTQYF.

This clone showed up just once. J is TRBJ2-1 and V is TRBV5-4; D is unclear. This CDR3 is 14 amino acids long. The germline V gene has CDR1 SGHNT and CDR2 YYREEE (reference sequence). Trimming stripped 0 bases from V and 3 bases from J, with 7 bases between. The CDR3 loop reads CASSLGILYNEQFF. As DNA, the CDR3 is TGTGCCAGCAGCTTGGGGATTCTCTACAATGAGCAGTTCTTC.

CDR3 in amino acids: CASRDARARRYEQYF. Here the CDR3 DNA reads TGTGCCAGCAGAGATGCTAGGGCCAGAAGATACGAGCAGTACTTC. J is TRBJ2-7 and V is TRBV28; no clear D gene. The CDR3 contains 15 residues. V lost 6 bases to trimming and J lost 4 bases, with 19 bases between them. Germline lookup yields CDR1 MDHEN and CDR2 SYDVKM.

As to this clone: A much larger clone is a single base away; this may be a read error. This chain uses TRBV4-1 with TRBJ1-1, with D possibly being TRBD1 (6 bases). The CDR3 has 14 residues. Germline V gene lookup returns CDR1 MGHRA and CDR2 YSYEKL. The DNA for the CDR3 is TGCACCAGCAGCCACTACAGGGAGGCCACTGAAGCTTTCTTT. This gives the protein CTSSHYREATEAFF.

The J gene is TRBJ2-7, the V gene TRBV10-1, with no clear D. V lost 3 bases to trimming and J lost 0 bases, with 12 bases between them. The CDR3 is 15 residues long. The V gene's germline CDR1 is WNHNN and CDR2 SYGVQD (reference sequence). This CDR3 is CASSEGNLGSYEQYF. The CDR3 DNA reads TGCGCCAGCAGTGAAGGGAACTTAGGCTCCTACGAGCAGTACTTC.

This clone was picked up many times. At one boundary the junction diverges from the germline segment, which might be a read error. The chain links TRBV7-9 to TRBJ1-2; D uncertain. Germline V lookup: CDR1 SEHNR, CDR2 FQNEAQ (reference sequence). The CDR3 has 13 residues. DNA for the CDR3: TGTGCCAGCAGCCTAGCGGGCAGTGTTGGCTACACCTTC. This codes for CASSLAGSVGYTF.

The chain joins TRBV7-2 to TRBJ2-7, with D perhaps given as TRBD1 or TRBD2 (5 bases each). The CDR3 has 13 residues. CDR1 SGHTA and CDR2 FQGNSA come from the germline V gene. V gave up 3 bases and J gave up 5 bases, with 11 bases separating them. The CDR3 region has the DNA TGTGCCAGCAGCTTGGGACCCCTGGACGAGCAGTACTTC. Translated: CASSLGPLDEQYF. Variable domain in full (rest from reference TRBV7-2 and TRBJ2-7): GAGVSQSPSNKVTEKGKDVELRCDPISGHTALYWYRQSLGQGLEFLIYFQGNSAPDKSGLPSDRFSAERTGGSVSTLTIQRTQQEDSAVYLCASSLGPLDEQYFGPGTRLTVT.

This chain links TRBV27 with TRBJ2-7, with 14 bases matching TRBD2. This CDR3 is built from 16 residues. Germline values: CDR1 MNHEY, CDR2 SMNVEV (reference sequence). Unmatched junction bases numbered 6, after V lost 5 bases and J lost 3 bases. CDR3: CASSPTGLAGDYEQYF. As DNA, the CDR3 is TGTGCCAGCAGTCCGACGGGACTAGCGGGAGACTACGAGCAGTACTTC.

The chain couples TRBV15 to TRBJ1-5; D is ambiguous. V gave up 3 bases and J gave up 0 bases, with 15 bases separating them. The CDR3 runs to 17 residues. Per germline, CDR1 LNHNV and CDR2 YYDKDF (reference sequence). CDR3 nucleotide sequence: TGTGCCACCAGCAGCCCTTTGGGTAGCTATAGCAATCAGCCCCAGCATTTT. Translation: CATSSPLGSYSNQPQHF. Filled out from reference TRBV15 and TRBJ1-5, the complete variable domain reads DAMVIQNPRYQVTQFGKPVTLSCSQTLNHNVMYWYQQKSSQAPKLLFHYYDKDFNNEADTPDNFQSRRPNTSFCFLDIRSPGLGDTAMYLCATSSPLGSYSNQPQHFGDGTRLSIL.

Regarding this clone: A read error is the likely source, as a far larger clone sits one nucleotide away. This CDR3 reads CANSFGTGGREAFF. The CDR3 DNA is TGTGCCAACAGTTTCGGGACAGGGGGCAGGGAAGCTTTCTTT. The chain recombines TRBV27 with TRBJ1-1; 12 bases line up with TRBD1. The germline gives CDR1 MNHEY, CDR2 SMNVEV (reference sequence). The CDR3 runs to 14 residues.

The CDR3 region has the DNA TGTGCCAGCAGCTTGCTTGGACCAGGACTAACCTACAATGAGCAGTTCTTC. Amino acid sequence: CASSLLGPGLTYNEQFF. This chain joins TRBV7-3 and TRBJ2-1; tentatively, D is TRBD2 (6 bases). Trimming left V 3 bases short and J 2 bases short, with 17 bases between. The CDR3 is 17 residues long. Germline-derived CDR1 and CDR2 are SGHTA and FQGTGA.

CDR3 region: CASRVGNPYEQYF. The CDR3 bases are TGTGCCAGCAGGGTGGGCAATCCGTACGAGCAGTACTTC. The chain joins TRBV27 to TRBJ2-7; D unresolved. The CDR3 covers 13 residues. CDR1 and CDR2 from the germline V gene are MNHEY and SMNVEV (reference sequence). V lost 6 bases and J lost 4, with 13 bases in between.

The CDR3: CASRNSGTGLDIQYF. The CDR3 nucleotides read TGTGCCAGCAGGAACTCCGGGACAGGTCTTGACATTCAGTACTTC. This chain joins TRBV6-1 and TRBJ2-4; 8 bases line up with TRBD1. CDR3 size: 15 residues. J gave up 8 bases and V 6 bases, and 12 bases lay outside the gene matches. Per the germline V gene, CDR1 is MNHNS and CDR2 is SASEGT.

The CDR3 DNA reads TGTGCCAGCAGCTTAGGTTTGCAGGTGCCTAATGAAAAACTGTTTTTT. It yields the protein CASSLGLQVPNEKLFF. V usage is TRBV7-9 and J usage is TRBJ1-4; D is unresolved. Germline values: CDR1 SEHNR, CDR2 FQNEAQ (reference sequence). The CDR3 consists of 16 residues. The germline V and J ends were trimmed by 1 base and 3 bases, with 12 bases remaining between them.

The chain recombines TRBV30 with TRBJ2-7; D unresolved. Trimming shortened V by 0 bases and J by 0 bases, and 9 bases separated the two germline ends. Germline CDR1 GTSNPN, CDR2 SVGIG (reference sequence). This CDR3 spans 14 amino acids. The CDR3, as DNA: TGTGCCTGGAGTGTAGCCCGAATCTCCTACGAGCAGTACTTC. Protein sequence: CAWSVARISYEQYF.